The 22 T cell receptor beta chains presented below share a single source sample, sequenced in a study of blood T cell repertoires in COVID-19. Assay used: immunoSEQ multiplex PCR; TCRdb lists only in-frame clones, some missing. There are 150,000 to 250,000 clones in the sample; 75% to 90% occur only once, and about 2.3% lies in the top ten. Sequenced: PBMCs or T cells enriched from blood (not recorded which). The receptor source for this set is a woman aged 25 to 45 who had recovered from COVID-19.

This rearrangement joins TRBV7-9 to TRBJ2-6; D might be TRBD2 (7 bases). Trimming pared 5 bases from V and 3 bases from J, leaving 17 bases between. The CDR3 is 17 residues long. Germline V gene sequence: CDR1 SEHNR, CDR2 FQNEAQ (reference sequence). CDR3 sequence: CASSTGRGASGANVLTF. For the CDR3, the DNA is TGTGCCAGCAGCACCGGTCGGGGGGCAAGTGGGGCCAACGTCCTGACTTTC.

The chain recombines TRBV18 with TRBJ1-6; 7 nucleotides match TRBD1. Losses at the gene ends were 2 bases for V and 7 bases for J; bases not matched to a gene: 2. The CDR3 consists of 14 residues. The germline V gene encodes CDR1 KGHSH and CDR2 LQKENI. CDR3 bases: TGTGCCAGCTCACCAGACAGGGAGAATTCACCCCTCCACTTT. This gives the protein CASSPDRENSPLHF.

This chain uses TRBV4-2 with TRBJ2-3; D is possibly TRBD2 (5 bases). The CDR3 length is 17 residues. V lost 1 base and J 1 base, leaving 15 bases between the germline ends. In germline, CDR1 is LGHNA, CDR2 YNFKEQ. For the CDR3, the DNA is TGTGCCAGCAGCCAAGTGGCTAGTACGAGGGGCACAGATACGCAGTATTTT. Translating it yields CASSQVASTRGTDTQYF.

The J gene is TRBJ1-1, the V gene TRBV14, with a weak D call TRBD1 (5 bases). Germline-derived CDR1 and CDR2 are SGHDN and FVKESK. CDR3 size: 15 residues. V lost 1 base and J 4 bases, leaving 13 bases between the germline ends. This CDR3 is CASSQARGRSTEAFF. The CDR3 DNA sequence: TGTGCCAGCAGCCAAGCGCGGGGGAGGAGCACTGAAGCTTTCTTT.

The CDR3: CASSRAADAYEQYF. The CDR3 DNA reads as TGTGCCAGTAGTAGGGCAGCGGACGCCTACGAGCAGTACTTC. The chain uses TRBV19 and TRBJ2-7, with TRBD2 as a possible D gene (5 bases). This CDR3 region has 14 residues. Looked up from germline, CDR1 is LNHDA and CDR2 is SQIVND (reference sequence). Trimming cost V 4 bases and J 2 bases, with 12 bases left between them.

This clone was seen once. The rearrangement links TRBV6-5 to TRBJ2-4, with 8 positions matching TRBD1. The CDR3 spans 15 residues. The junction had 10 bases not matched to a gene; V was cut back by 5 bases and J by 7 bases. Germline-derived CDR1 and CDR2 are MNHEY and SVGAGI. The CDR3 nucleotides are TGTGCCAGCAGTAGGGATGACAGGGGCGTGAACATTCAGTACTTC. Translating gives CASSRDDRGVNIQYF.

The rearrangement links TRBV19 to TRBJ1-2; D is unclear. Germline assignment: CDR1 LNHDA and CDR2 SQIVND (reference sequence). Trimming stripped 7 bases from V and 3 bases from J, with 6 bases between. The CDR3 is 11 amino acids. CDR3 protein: CASTRDYGYTF. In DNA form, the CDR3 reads TGTGCCAGTACCCGGGACTATGGCTACACCTTC.

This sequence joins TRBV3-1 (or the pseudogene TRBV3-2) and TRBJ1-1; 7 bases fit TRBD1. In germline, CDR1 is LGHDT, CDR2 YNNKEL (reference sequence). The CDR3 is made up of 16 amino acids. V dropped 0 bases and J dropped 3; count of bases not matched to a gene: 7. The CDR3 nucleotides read TGTGCCAGCAGCCAAGATTCGACAGGGCGTTACACTGAAGCTTTCTTT. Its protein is CASSQDSTGRYTEAFF.

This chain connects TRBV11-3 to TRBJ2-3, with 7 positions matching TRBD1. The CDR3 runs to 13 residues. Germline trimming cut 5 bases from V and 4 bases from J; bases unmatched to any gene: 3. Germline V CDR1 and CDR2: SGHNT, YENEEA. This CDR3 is CASSPGGSDTQYF. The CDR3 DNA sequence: TGTGCCAGCAGCCCAGGGGGATCAGATACGCAGTATTTT.

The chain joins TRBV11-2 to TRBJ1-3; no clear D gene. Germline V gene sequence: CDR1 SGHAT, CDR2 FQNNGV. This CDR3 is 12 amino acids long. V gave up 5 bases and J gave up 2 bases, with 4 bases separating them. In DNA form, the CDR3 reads TGTGCCAGCAGCCGAGCTGGAAACACCATATATTTT. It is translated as CASSRAGNTIYF.

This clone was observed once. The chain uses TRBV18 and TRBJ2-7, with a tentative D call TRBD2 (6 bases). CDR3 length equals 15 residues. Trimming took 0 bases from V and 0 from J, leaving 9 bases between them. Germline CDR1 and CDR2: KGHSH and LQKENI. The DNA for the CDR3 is TGTGCCAGCTCACCACCGCGGGGAACCTCCTACGAGCAGTACTTC. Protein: CASSPPRGTSYEQYF.

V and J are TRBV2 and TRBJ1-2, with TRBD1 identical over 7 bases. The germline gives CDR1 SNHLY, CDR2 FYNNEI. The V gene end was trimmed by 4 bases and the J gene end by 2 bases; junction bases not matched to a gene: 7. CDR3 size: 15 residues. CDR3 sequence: CASSANRGKNYGYTF. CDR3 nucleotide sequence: TGTGCCAGCAGTGCCAACAGGGGAAAAAACTATGGCTACACCTTC.

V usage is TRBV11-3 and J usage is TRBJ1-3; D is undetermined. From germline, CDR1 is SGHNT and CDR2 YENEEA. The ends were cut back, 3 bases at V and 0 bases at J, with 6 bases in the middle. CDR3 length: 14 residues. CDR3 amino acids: CASSFADSGNTIYF. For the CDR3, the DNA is TGTGCCAGCAGCTTTGCGGACTCTGGAAACACCATATATTTT. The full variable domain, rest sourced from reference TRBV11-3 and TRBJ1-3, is EAGVVQSPRYKIIEKKQPVAFWCNPISGHNTLYWYLQNLGQGPELLIRYENEEAVDDSQLPKDRFSAERLKGVDSTLKIQPAELGDSAVYLCASSFADSGNTIYFGEGSWLTVV.

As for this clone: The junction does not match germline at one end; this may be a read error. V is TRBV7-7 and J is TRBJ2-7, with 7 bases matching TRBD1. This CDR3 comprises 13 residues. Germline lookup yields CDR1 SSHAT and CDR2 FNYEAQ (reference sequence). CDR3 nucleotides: TGTGCTAGCAGCCCGGGACAGCTTGGCGAGCAGTACTTC. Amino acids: CASSPGQLGEQYF. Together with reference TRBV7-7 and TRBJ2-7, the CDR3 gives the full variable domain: GAGVSQSPRYKVTKRGQDVTLRCDPISSHATLYWYQQALGQGPEFLTYFNYEAQPDKSGLPSDRFSAERPEGSISTLTIQRTEQRDSAMYRCASSPGQLGEQYFGPGTRLTVT.

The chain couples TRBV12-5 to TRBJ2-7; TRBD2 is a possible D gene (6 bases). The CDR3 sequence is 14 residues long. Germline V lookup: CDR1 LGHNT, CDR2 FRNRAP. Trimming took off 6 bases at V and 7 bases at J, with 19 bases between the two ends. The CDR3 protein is CASGRDFKDWEQYF. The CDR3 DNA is TGTGCTAGTGGCCGGGACTTCAAAGACTGGGAGCAGTACTTC.

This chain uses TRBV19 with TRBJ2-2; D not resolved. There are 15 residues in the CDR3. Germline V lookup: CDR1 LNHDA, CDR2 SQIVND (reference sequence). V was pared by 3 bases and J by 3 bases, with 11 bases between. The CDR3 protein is CASSIPTPDTGELFF. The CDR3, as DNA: TGTGCCAGTAGTATCCCGACACCCGACACCGGGGAGCTGTTTTTT.

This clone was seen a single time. The CDR3 bases are TGTGCCTGGAGCCTTGAGACAGGAAACACTGAAGCTTTCTTT. Protein: CAWSLETGNTEAFF. The gene calls are TRBV30 and TRBJ1-1, with a possible D match to TRBD1 (6 bases). V was pared by 3 bases and J by 2 bases, with 13 bases between. CDR1 is GTSNPN and CDR2 is SVGIG in the germline V gene (reference sequence). The CDR3 runs to 14 residues.

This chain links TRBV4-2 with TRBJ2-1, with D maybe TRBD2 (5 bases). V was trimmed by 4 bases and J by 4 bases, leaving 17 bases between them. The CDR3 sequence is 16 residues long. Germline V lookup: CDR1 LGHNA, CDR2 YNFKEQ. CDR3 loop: CASSPSEGAEYNEQFF. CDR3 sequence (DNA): TGTGCCAGCAGCCCTTCTGAGGGAGCGGAATACAATGAGCAGTTCTTC.

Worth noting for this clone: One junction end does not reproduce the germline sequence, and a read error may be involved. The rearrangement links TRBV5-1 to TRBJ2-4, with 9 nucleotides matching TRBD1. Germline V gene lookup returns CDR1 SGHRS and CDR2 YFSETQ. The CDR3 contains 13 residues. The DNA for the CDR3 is TGCGCCAGCAGTTGGGACAGGGACGGGGTAAGAAACTTC. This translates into CASSWDRDGVRNF. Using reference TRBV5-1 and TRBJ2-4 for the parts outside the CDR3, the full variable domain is KAGVTQTPRYLIKTRGQQVTLSCSPISGHRSVSWYQQTPGQGLQFLFEYFSETQRNKGNFPGRFSGRQFSNSRSEMNVSTLELGDSALYLCASSWDRDGVRNFGAGTRLSVL.

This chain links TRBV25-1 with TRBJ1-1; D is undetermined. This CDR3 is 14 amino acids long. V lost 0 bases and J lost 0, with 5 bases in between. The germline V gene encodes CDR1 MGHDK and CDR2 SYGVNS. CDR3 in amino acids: CASSEYTVNTEAFF. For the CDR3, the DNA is TGTGCCAGCAGTGAATATACAGTGAACACTGAAGCTTTCTTT.

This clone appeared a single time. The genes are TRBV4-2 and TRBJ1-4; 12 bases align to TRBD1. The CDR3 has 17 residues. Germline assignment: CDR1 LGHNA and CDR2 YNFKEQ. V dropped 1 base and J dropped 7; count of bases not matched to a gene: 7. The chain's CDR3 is CASSQAGTGGGGEKLFF. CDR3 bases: TGTGCCAGCAGCCAAGCCGGGACAGGGGGCGGGGGTGAAAAACTGTTTTTT.

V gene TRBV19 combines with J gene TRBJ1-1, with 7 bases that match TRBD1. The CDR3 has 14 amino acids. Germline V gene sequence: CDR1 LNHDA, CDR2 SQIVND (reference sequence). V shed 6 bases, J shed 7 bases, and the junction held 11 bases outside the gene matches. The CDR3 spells CASSTGVLSNEAFF. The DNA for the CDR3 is TGTGCCAGTAGCACAGGGGTCCTAAGCAATGAAGCTTTCTTT.